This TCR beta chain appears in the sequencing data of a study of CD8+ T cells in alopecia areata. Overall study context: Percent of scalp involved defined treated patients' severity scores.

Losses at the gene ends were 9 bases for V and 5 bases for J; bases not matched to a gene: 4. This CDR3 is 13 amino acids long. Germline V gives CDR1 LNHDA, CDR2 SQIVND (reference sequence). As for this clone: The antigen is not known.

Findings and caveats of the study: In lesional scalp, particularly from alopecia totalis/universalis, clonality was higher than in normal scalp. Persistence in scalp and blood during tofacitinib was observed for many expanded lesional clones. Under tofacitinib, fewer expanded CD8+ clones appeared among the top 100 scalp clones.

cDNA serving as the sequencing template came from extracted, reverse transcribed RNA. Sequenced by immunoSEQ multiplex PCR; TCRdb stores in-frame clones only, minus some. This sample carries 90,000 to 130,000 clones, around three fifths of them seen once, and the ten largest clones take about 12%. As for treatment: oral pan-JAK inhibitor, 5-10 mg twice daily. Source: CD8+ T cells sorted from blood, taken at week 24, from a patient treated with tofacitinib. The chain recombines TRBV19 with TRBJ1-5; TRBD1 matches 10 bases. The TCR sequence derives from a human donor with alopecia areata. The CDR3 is CASHGTGDQPQHF. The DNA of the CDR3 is TGTGCCAGCCATGGGACAGGGGATCAGCCCCAGCATTTT.